These 21 T cell receptor beta chains originate from one sample sequenced in a study of cytomegalovirus exposure and HLA in healthy donors. PCR used 60 Vbeta primers and 13 Jbeta primers. TCRdb's table, derived via immunoSEQ multiplex PCR, lists solely in-frame clones and lacks some. Of 130,000 or so clones detected, around 65% appear once; the ten largest clones hold about 1.7%. Sequencing was done on a sample of PBMCs. Receptors were obtained from a male donor in good health and CMV-seronegative.

The chain is built from TRBV19 and TRBJ1-5; D may be TRBD1 (5 bases). Germline CDR1 reads LNHDA; CDR2 reads SQIVND (reference sequence). CDR3 size: 14 residues. V lost 5 bases to trimming and J lost 5 bases, with 13 bases between them. The chain's CDR3 is CASSGSSRDQPQHF. The CDR3 DNA reads as TGTGCCAGTAGTGGCAGTTCCAGGGATCAGCCCCAGCATTTT.

This chain links TRBV5-1 with TRBJ2-1; maybe TRBD1 (5 bases). This CDR3 spans 14 amino acids. Germline V gives CDR1 SGHRS, CDR2 YFSETQ. V was pared by 3 bases and J by 4 bases, with 11 bases between. CDR3 sequence (DNA): TGCGCCAGCAGCTGGCAGCCAGGGTACAATGAGCAGTTCTTC. Its translation is CASSWQPGYNEQFF.

The chain combines TRBV5-4 with TRBJ1-6; D not resolved. Germline CDR1 reads SGHNT; CDR2 reads YYREEE (reference sequence). The V end was cut by 2 bases, the J end by 7 bases, with 10 bases between. CDR3 length equals 14 residues. The CDR3 sequence: CASSLASLNSPLHF. The CDR3 DNA is TGTGCCAGCAGCTTAGCGAGCCTCAATTCACCCCTCCACTTT.

The chain recombines TRBV19 with TRBJ1-6, with D perhaps TRBD1 (5 bases). Germline lookup yields CDR1 LNHDA and CDR2 SQIVND (reference sequence). Trimming shortened V by 4 bases and J by 8 bases, and 15 bases separated the two germline ends. The CDR3 is 15 amino acids. Written as DNA, the CDR3 is TGTGCCAGTAGTACATCGGACAAGAACTATTCACCCCTCCACTTT. Translated: CASSTSDKNYSPLHF.

This chain joins TRBV2 and TRBJ2-3, with 8 bases matching TRBD2. This CDR3 has 15 residues. Germline-derived CDR1 and CDR2 are SNHLY and FYNNEI. The V and J ends lost 4 bases and 2 bases, in that order; junction bases with no gene match: 5. CDR3 sequence reads: CASSGRGGTTDTQYF. CDR3 coding DNA: TGTGCCAGCAGTGGGCGCGGGGGGACCACAGATACGCAGTATTTT.

The CDR3 coding sequence is TGTGCCAGCATCGATCCCGGAGGGGACAGCCTTACCTACGAGCAGTACTTC. Amino acid sequence: CASIDPGGDSLTYEQYF. The rearrangement joins TRBV5-5 to TRBJ2-7; TRBD1 might be the D (7 bases). The CDR3 consists of 17 residues. Germline assignment: CDR1 SGHKS and CDR2 YYEKEE (reference sequence). The V end was cut by 6 bases, the J end by 2 bases, with 24 bases between.

This chain links TRBV2 with TRBJ1-2, with 7 bases aligning to TRBD1. CDR1 and CDR2 from the germline V gene are SNHLY and FYNNEI. Trimming took 4 bases from V and 1 from J; bases not matched to a gene: 9. The CDR3 runs to 16 residues. Written as DNA, the CDR3 is TGTGCCAGCAGTGCTCTGAGGGGGCAGAATAACTATGGCTACACCTTC. As protein: CASSALRGQNNYGYTF.

The chain uses TRBV9 and TRBJ1-2, with 7 bases aligning to TRBD1. V shed 1 base and J 4 bases; nucleotides not matched to a gene: 7. Germline CDR1 SGDLS, CDR2 YYNGEE. This CDR3 region has 15 residues. This CDR3 is CASSVRDSNLYGYTF. CDR3 in DNA: TGTGCCAGCAGCGTACGGGACAGCAACCTCTATGGCTACACCTTC.

The chain joins TRBV18 to TRBJ2-3; 7 bases are a match to TRBD1. V was clipped by 6 bases and J by 5 bases; unmatched bases: 14. The CDR3 is 16 residues long. Germline CDR1 is KGHSH and CDR2 is LQKENI. CDR3 sequence: CASSLHDRDNGDTQYF. The CDR3 nucleotides read TGTGCCAGCTCCCTTCATGACAGGGATAATGGAGATACGCAGTATTTT.

The rearrangement joins TRBV5-1 to TRBJ2-1; 7 bases are shared with TRBD2. V was clipped by 5 bases and J by 5 bases; unmatched bases: 7. This CDR3 is built from 14 residues. CDR1 and CDR2 from the germline V gene are SGHRS and YFSETQ. CDR3 nucleotides: TGCGCCAGCAGAGAGGGAGGGGATGACAATGAGCAGTTCTTC. Protein sequence: CASREGGDDNEQFF.

This clone was counted between two and nine times. This chain uses TRBV4-1 with TRBJ2-3; no definite D call. Germline V gene lookup returns CDR1 MGHRA and CDR2 YSYEKL. This CDR3 comprises 15 residues. Trimming pared 0 bases from V and 1 base from J, leaving 8 bases between. The CDR3 nucleotides read TGCGCCAGCAGCCAAGAGGGTAGCCGCACAGATACGCAGTATTTT. Translating it yields CASSQEGSRTDTQYF.

The rearrangement uses TRBV29-1 and TRBJ2-5; 7 nucleotides align to TRBD1. There are 13 residues in the CDR3. With 6 bases clipped from V and 2 bases from J, the junction kept 6 bases outside the gene matches. Germline loops: CDR1 SQVTM, CDR2 ANQGSEA. CDR3 loop: CSVSGGDQETQYF. The CDR3 nucleotides read TGCAGCGTGTCAGGGGGTGATCAAGAGACCCAGTACTTC.

The chain uses TRBV4-1 and TRBJ2-7; 10 bases agree with TRBD1. V shed 1 base, J shed 4 bases, and the junction held 7 bases outside the gene matches. CDR1 is MGHRA, CDR2 YSYEKL, per germline. The CDR3 runs to 16 residues. The CDR3 region is CASSQGGGQGRYEQYF. The CDR3 bases are TGCGCCAGCAGCCAAGGAGGGGGACAGGGGAGGTACGAGCAGTACTTC.

The rearrangement joins TRBV28 to TRBJ1-1; no definite D call. The V end lost 2 bases, the J end lost 3 bases, and 7 bases lay between the germline ends. Germline V gives CDR1 MDHEN, CDR2 SYDVKM. The CDR3 extends over 13 amino acids. CDR3 amino acids: CASSLSRYTEAFF. In DNA form, the CDR3 reads TGTGCCAGCAGTTTAAGTCGGTACACTGAAGCTTTCTTT.

The rearrangement links TRBV15 to TRBJ1-4; no clear D. CDR1 is LNHNV, CDR2 YYDKDF, per germline (reference sequence). The CDR3 covers 16 residues. V shed 0 bases and J shed 0 bases, with 8 bases lying between them. The CDR3 DNA is TGTGCCACCAGCAGAGATCTCGGAGCAACTAATGAAAAACTGTTTTTT. Translation: CATSRDLGATNEKLFF.

This rearrangement joins TRBV7-9 to TRBJ1-2; a possible D gene is TRBD1 (5 bases). CDR1 is SEHNR and CDR2 is FQNEAQ in the germline V gene (reference sequence). The CDR3 length is 16 residues. Trimming removed 4 bases at V and 2 bases at J, with 17 bases between. The CDR3 DNA is TGTGCCAGCAGCTCAACCGGGGGTTCTGCCAACTATGGCTACACCTTC. This sequence encodes CASSSTGGSANYGYTF.

Remarks on this clone: An end of the junction differs from the germline gene, which may be a read error. The J gene is TRBJ1-2, the V gene TRBV5-5; D call uncertain. The CDR3 runs to 14 residues. Germline V CDR1 and CDR2: SGHKS, YYEKEE (reference sequence). CDR3 nucleotide sequence: TGTGCCAGCAGCTTGGGGGCATCGGACTATGGCTACCCCTTC. This encodes CASSLGASDYGYPF.

This clone was seen just once. A junction boundary mismatches the germline segment, possibly from a read error. The chain carries TRBV2 and TRBJ2-3, with TRBD2 matching over 12 bases. Germline CDR1 and CDR2: SNHLY and FYNNEI. The CDR3 consists of 14 residues. The DNA of the CDR3 is TGTGCCAGCAGTCCTTCGAAGGCCCCACTAGCGGGGGGTTTT. Its protein is CASSPSKAPLAGGF.

This CDR3 reads CASSQSGRSSGANVLTF. The CDR3 DNA sequence: TGCGCCAGCAGTCAATCGGGCAGAAGCTCTGGGGCCAACGTCCTGACTTTC. V is TRBV23-1 and J is TRBJ2-6; no reliable D call. TRBV23-1 is sorted into the ORF group, with uncertain function. The CDR3 spans 17 residues. Trimming shortened V by 0 bases and J by 0 bases, and 9 bases separated the two germline ends.

This rearrangement joins TRBV29-1 to TRBJ2-3; maybe TRBD1 (6 bases). Per germline, CDR1 SQVTM and CDR2 ANQGSEA. V was trimmed by 1 base and J by 5 bases, leaving 19 bases between them. The CDR3 contains 16 residues. In nucleotides, the CDR3 is TGCAGCGTTGAAGGGGCCAGGGGCGTTAAGTTAGATACGCAGTATTTT. Translation: CSVEGARGVKLDTQYF.

Only one count was recorded for this clone. The CDR3 spells CASSQVPSENIQYF. CDR3 nucleotide sequence: TGTGCCAGCAGCCAAGTTCCTAGCGAAAACATTCAGTACTTC. This rearrangement joins TRBV4-2 to TRBJ2-4; TRBD2 is a possible D gene (6 bases). The germline V and J ends were trimmed by 1 base and 5 bases, with 9 bases remaining between them. This CDR3 is 14 amino acids long. Germline CDR1 reads LGHNA; CDR2 reads YNFKEQ.